A selection of T cell receptor beta chains follows, all from one sample in a study of T cell responses to AZD1222 COVID-19 vaccine. The method was immunoSEQ multiplex PCR; TCRdb's version includes in-frame clones alone and lacks a portion of them. Among some 130,000 clones, about 80% were seen once, and the ten largest hold over 3.5%. Sample: peripheral blood, taken on day 0 of AZD1222 vaccination. The receptors were sampled from an adult in good health. Each CDR3 is given with its conserved first and last residue. Each record gives: clone size, J gene, V gene, D gene, CDR3 DNA, CDR3 protein. The D gene is left open where the match is weak. Expanded clones are given a class, and other clones once, few, many or no size at all.

>NA|TRBJ1-1|TRBV2|NA
TGTGCCAGCTCTTCGGGCGGGCTAAGGTACACTGAAGCTTTCTTT
CASSSGGLRYTEAFF
>NA|TRBJ2-6|TRBV6-1|NA
TGTGCCAGCAGTGAACATCGGGAAGTTGGGAACTCTGGGGCCAACGTCCTGACTTTC
CASSEHREVGNSGANVLTF
>NA|TRBJ2-5|TRBV7-6|TRBD2
TGTGCCAGCAGCTTAGGAGTAGCGGGGGGGGTTGAGACCCAGTACTTC
CASSLGVAGGVETQYF
>NA|TRBJ1-1|TRBV2|NA
TGTGCCAGCAGATCCCAGGGTGAGGCCACTGAAGCTTTCTTT
CASRSQGEATEAFF
>NA|TRBJ2-2|TRBV2|NA
TGTGCCAGTAGAATTCGACAGGGAGGAGCCGGGGAGCTGTTTTTT
CASRIRQGGAGELFF
>NA|TRBJ2-7|TRBV10-1|NA
TGCGCACGGCCCAATTACTGGGTTCTATCCTACGAGCAGTACTTC
CARPNYWVLSYEQYF
>NA|TRBJ1-2|TRBV2|TRBD1
TGTGCCAGCAGTCGTCCGGGACAGGGAAAATATGGCTACACCTTC
CASSRPGQGKYGYTF
>NA|TRBJ2-3|TRBV6-4|TRBD2
TGTGCCAGCAGTGACGAAGCGGGGGGGCCAGATACGCAGTATTTT
CASSDEAGGPDTQYF
>NA|TRBJ2-5|TRBV7-2|NA
TGTGCCAGCAGCACAGGGCCTCAAGAGACCCAGTACTTC
CASSTGPQETQYF
>NA|TRBJ1-4|TRBV9|NA
TGTGCCAGCAGCGTAGGACAGGTAAATGAAAAACTGTTTTTT
CASSVGQVNEKLFF
>NA|TRBJ2-7|TRBV5-4|TRBD1
TGTGCCAGCAGCTTGGCCCCCGCAGGACAGGGCTCCTACGAGCAGTACTTC
CASSLAPAGQGSYEQYF
>NA|TRBJ1-1|TRBV28|NA
TGTGCCAGCAGTGGTCCGGGACGGGTGAACACTGAAGCTTTCTTT
CASSGPGRVNTEAFF
>NA|TRBJ1-5|TRBV28|NA
TGTGCCAGCCGGGCTTCGGTCTCGCGCAATCAGCCCCAGCATTTT
CASRASVSRNQPQHF
>NA|TRBJ1-3|TRBV7-9|TRBD1
TGTGCCAGCAGCTCCCAGGGGGCTGGAAACACCATATATTTT
CASSSQGAGNTIYF
>NA|TRBJ1-5|TRBV30|TRBD1
TGTGCCTGGAGTAGGGCGGGACAGCCAAATCAGCCCCAGCATTTT
CAWSRAGQPNQPQHF
>NA|TRBJ2-1|TRBV6-4|NA
TGTGCCAGCAGTGACGGAGGACAGAGCTCCTACAATGAGCAGTTCTTC
CASSDGGQSSYNEQFF
>NA|TRBJ2-6|TRBV6-2/TRBV6-3|NA
TGTGCCAGCAGTTACAGTGGGTCTGGGGCCAACGTCCTGACTTTC
CASSYSGSGANVLTF
>NA|TRBJ1-1|TRBV18|TRBD1
TGTGCCAGCTCACTCGACAGGGCGAACACTGAAGCTTTCTTT
CASSLDRANTEAFF
>NA|TRBJ2-6|TRBV2|TRBD1
TGTGCCAGCAGTCGTAAAGGGGGCGCCTCTGGGGCCAACGTCCTGACTTTC
CASSRKGGASGANVLTF
>NA|TRBJ1-5|TRBV19|TRBD1
TGTGCCAGTAGGACAGGGGGCGATCAGCCCCAGCATTTT
CASRTGGDQPQHF
>few|TRBJ2-7|TRBV6-5|TRBD1
TGTGCCAGCAGGGGGACAGCCCATTCCTACGAGCAGTACTTC
CASRGTAHSYEQYF
>NA|TRBJ2-7|TRBV24-1|NA
TGTGCCACCAGTCAACGAGACGAGCAGTACTTC
CATSQRDEQYF
>NA|TRBJ1-2|TRBV28|NA
TGTGCCAGCAGTTCCAGGGGCCGTGGCTACACCTTC
CASSSRGRGYTF
>NA|TRBJ2-7|TRBV2|NA
TGTGCCAGCAGTGAAAGAGGAATGAACGAGCAGTACTTC
CASSERGMNEQYF
>once|TRBJ2-7|TRBV28|NA
TGTGCCAGCAGTTTACTACACGAGCAGTACTTC
CASSLLHEQYF
>NA|TRBJ2-7|TRBV7-3|TRBD1
TGTGCCAGCAGCAGAAACTCGGGACAGGGGAGGACCGAGCAGTACTTC
CASSRNSGQGRTEQYF
>NA|TRBJ1-3|TRBV28|NA
TGTGCCAGCAGTTTAAAGTACGTCCTCTCTGGAAACACCATATATTTT
CASSLKYVLSGNTIYF
>NA|TRBJ2-7|TRBV2|NA
TGTGCCAGCAGAAAAGGGGGGAATACCTACGAGCAGTACTTC
CASRKGGNTYEQYF
>NA|TRBJ2-7|TRBV5-8|TRBD1
TGTGCCAGCAGCTTGTGGGGACAGGGAGCCGGCGAGCAGTACTTC
CASSLWGQGAGEQYF
>NA|TRBJ2-7|TRBV30|TRBD1
TGTGCCTGGAGTCCAAGACTAGGGACAGGGTTCAACGAGCAGTACTTC
CAWSPRLGTGFNEQYF
>once|TRBJ2-3|TRBV4-1|NA
TGCGCCAGCAGCCAAGGTGGGGTCAGGGTCACAGATACGCAGTATTTT
CASSQGGVRVTDTQYF
>NA|TRBJ1-2|TRBV28|TRBD1
TGTGCCAGCAGTTCAGGACAGGGAAGTGGCTACACCTTC
CASSSGQGSGYTF
>NA|TRBJ2-7|TRBV9|TRBD1
TGTGCCAGCAGCGTAGAGGACAGGGGAGTTTCCTACGAGCAGTACTTC
CASSVEDRGVSYEQYF
>NA|TRBJ2-7|TRBV18|NA
TGTGCCAGCTCACCACCTAATCTCGAGCAGTACTTC
CASSPPNLEQYF
>NA|TRBJ1-5|TRBV21-1|NA
TGTGCCAGCAGCTCAGGGGCTCGCAATCAGCCCCAGCATTTT
CASSSGARNQPQHF
>NA|TRBJ1-1|TRBV6-5|TRBD1
TGTGCCAGCAGAAAGACAGGGGTGGACAACACTGAAGCTTTCTTT
CASRKTGVDNTEAFF
>NA|TRBJ1-5|TRBV14|NA
TGTGCCAGCAGCAGGGGACTCAATCAGCCCCAGCATTTT
CASSRGLNQPQHF
>NA|TRBJ2-1|TRBV5-1|TRBD2
TGCGCCAGCAGCAAGGCCGGGACTAGCGGCTACAATGAGCAGTTCTTC
CASSKAGTSGYNEQFF
>NA|TRBJ1-1|TRBV30|NA
TGTGCCTGGACCTTTAGACAGACCCACACTGAAGCTTTCTTT
CAWTFRQTHTEAFF
>NA|TRBJ2-5|TRBV5-1|TRBD2
TGCGCCAGCAGCGCCCGACTAGCGGGGGCGTTTGAGACCCAGTACTTC
CASSARLAGAFETQYF
>few|TRBJ1-5|TRBV5-5|NA
TGTGCCAGCAGCTTGTCGACAAGCCTCGGGCGGAATAGCAATCAGCCCCAGCATTTT
CASSLSTSLGRNSNQPQHF
>NA|TRBJ1-1|TRBV7-3|NA
TGTGCCAGCAGCCTAGGGGGGCAGCACACTGAAGCTTTCTTT
CASSLGGQHTEAFF
>NA|TRBJ1-1|TRBV3-1/TRBV3-2|NA
TGTGCCAGCAGCCAGCGTGGCGGGACTGAAGCTTTCTTT
CASSQRGGTEAFF
>NA|TRBJ1-1|TRBV11-3|TRBD1
TGTGCCAGCAGCTCCGCGGGGACAGGGTCGAGTGGTGAAGCTTTCTTT
CASSSAGTGSSGEAFF
>NA|TRBJ1-1|TRBV28|TRBD1
TGTGCCAGCAGTATCCGACAGGGGGCGAACACTGAAGCTTTCTTT
CASSIRQGANTEAFF
>NA|TRBJ1-6|TRBV19|NA
TGTGCCAGTAGTATAGAGGAGTGGAAGAGGTCACCCCTCCACTTT
CASSIEEWKRSPLHF
>NA|TRBJ2-7|TRBV7-9|NA
TGTGCCAGCAGCGACGCATCCTACGAGCAGTACTTC
CASSDASYEQYF
>NA|TRBJ1-3|TRBV5-1|TRBD1
TGCGCCAGCAGCTACCAGTCCATCTCCGGGACAGGCGGAAACACCATATATTTT
CASSYQSISGTGGNTIYF
>NA|TRBJ1-1|TRBV5-1|NA
TGCGCCAGCAGCTTGGTTGGGACCAACACTGAAGCTTTCTTT
CASSLVGTNTEAFF
>NA|TRBJ1-4|TRBV6-5|NA
TGTGCCAGCAGTTCCCGGGCTAATGAAAAACTGTTTTTT
CASSSRANEKLFF
>NA|TRBJ1-3|TRBV20-1|TRBD1
TGCAGTGCTAGTCCCGGGACAGCTCTTTACTCTGGAAACACCATATATTTT
CSASPGTALYSGNTIYF
>NA|TRBJ1-1|TRBV14|NA
TGTGCCAGCAGCCTGGATATGGTGACTGAAGCTTTCTTT
CASSLDMVTEAFF
>NA|TRBJ1-1|TRBV5-1|NA
TGCGCCAGCAGGGGGACGGAGGGTGAGAACACTGAAGCTTTCTTT
CASRGTEGENTEAFF